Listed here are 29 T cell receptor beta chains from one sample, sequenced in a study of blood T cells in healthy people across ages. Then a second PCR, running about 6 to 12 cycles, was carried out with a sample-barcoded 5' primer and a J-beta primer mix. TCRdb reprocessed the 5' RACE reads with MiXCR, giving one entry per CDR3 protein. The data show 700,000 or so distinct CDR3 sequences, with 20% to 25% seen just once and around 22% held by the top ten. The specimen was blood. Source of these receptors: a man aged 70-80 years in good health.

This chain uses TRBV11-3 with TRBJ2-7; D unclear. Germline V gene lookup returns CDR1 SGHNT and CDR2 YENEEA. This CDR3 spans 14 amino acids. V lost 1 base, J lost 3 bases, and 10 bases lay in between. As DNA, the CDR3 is TGTGCCAGCAGCTTAGCAGGACCGATCTACGAGCAGTACGTC. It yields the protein CASSLAGPIYEQYV.

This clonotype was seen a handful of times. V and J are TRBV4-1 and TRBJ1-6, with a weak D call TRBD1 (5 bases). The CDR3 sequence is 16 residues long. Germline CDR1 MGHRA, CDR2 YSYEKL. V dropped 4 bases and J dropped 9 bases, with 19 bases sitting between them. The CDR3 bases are TGCGCCAGCAGCCTCTCGGACACCTCGATTGGTTCACCCCTCCACTTT. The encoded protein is CASSLSDTSIGSPLHF.

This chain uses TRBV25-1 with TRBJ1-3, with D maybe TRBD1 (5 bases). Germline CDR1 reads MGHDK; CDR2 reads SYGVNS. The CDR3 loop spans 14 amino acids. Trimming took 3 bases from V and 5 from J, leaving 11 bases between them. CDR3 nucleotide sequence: TGTGCCAGCAGTGAGTGGTCAGGGAGAAACACCATATATTTT. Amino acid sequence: CASSEWSGRNTIYF.

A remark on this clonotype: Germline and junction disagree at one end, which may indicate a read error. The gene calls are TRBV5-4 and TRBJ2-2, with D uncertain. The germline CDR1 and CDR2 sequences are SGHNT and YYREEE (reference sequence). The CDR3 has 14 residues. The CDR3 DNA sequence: TGTGCCGGCAGCTTTGAACAGATCACCGGGGAGCTGTTTTTT. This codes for CAGSFEQITGELFF.

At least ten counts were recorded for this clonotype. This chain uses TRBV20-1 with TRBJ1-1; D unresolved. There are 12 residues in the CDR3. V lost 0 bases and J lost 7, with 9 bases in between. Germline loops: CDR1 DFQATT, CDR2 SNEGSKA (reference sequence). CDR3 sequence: CSARDVGSEAFF. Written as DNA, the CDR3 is TGCAGTGCTAGAGATGTGGGCAGTGAAGCTTTCTTT.

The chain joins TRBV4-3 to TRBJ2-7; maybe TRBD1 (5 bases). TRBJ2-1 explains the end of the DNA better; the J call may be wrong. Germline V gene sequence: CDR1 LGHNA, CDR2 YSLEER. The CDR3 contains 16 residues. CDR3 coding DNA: TGCGCCAGCAGCCAAGTATACGGCAGGACAAACAATGAGCAGTTCTTC. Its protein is CASSQVYGRTNNEQFF.

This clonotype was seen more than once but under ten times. CDR3 DNA sequence: TGTGCCAGTAGTATTACCCGGGACAGCGGTCCAGATACGCAGTATTTT. This translates into CASSITRDSGPDTQYF. The chain has TRBV19 and TRBJ2-3; 7 bases match TRBD1. CDR1 LNHDA and CDR2 SQIVND come from the germline V gene (reference sequence). V lost 3 bases and J lost 4; bases outside the gene matches: 10. The CDR3 extends over 16 amino acids.

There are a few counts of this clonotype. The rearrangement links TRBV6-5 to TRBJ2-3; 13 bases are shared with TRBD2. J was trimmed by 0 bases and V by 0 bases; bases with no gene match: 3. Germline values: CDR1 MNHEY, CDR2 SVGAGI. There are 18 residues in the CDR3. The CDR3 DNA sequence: TGTGCCAGCAGTTACTCCCGACTAGCGGGGGGTAGCACAGATACGCAGTATTTT. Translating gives CASSYSRLAGGSTDTQYF.

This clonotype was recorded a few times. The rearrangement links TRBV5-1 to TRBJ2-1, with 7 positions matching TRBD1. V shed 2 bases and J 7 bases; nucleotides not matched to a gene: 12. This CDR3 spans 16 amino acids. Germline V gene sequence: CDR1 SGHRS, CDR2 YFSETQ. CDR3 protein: CASSFMGTGEWNEQFF. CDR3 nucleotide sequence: TGCGCCAGCAGCTTTATGGGAACAGGGGAGTGGAATGAGCAGTTCTTC.

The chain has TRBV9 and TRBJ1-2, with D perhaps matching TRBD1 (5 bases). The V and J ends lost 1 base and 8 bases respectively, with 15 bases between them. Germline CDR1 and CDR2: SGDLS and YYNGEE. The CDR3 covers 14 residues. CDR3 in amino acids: CASSVPSGGGGYTF. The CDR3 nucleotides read TGTGCCAGCAGCGTACCGTCGGGGGGAGGAGGCTACACCTTC.

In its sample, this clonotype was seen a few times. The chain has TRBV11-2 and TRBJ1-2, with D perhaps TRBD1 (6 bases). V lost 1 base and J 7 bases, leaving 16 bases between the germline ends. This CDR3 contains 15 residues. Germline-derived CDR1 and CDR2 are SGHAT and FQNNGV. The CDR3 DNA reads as TGTGCCAGCAGCTTAGTAACAGGGCGTCATGGTGGCTACACCTTC. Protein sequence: CASSLVTGRHGGYTF.

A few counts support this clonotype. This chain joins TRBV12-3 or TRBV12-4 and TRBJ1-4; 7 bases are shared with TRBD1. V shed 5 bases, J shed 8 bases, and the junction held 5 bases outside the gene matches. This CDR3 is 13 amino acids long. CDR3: CASSRDRTEKLFF. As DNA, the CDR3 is TGTGCCAGCAGTCGGGACAGAACCGAAAAACTGTTTTTT.

CDR3 region: CASSQDRATGEKLFF. CDR3 coding DNA: TGTGCCAGCAGCCAAGATCGGGCCACGGGTGAAAAACTGTTTTTT. V usage is TRBV3-1 and J usage is TRBJ1-4; D gene ambiguous. Per germline, CDR1 LGHDT and CDR2 YNNKEL (reference sequence). The V gene lost 0 bases and the J gene lost 7 bases, with 12 bases spanning the gap. This CDR3 contains 15 residues.

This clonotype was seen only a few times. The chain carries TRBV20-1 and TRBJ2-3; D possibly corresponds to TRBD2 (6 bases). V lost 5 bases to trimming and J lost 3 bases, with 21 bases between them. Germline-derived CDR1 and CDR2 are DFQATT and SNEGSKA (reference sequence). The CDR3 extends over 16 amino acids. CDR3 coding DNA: TGCAGTGCTTTCCCCGTTCAGGGAGGAGGGACAGATACGCAGTATTTT. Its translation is CSAFPVQGGGTDTQYF.

CDR3 loop: CATRPGTGNTEAFF. The CDR3 DNA reads TGTGCCACCAGACCCGGGACAGGGAACACTGAAGCTTTCTTT. The chain carries TRBV24-1 and TRBJ1-1; 8 bases agree with TRBD1. Looked up from germline, CDR1 is KGHDR and CDR2 is SFDVKD. The length of the CDR3 is 14 residues. Trimming removed 7 bases from V and 1 base from J; junction bases left unmatched: 4.

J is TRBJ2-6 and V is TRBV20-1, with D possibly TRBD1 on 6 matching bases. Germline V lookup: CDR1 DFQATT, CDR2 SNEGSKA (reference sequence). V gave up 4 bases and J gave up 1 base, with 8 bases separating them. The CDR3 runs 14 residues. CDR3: CSANDRSGANVLTF. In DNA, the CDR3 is TGCAGTGCTAACGACAGGTCTGGGGCCAACGTCCTGACTTTC.

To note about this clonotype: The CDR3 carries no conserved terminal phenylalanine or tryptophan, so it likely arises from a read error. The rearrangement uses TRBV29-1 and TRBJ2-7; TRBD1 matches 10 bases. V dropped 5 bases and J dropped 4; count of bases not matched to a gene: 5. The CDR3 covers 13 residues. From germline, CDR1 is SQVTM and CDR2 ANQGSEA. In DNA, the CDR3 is TGCAGCGTTAGGACAGGGGGTGCTTACGAGCAGTACTCC. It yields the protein CSVRTGGAYEQYS.

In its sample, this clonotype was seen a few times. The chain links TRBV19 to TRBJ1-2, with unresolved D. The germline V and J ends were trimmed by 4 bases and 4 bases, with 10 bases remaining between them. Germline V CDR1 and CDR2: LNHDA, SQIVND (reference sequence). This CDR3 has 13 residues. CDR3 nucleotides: TGTGCCAGTAGTAATGGACCGATCTATGGCTACACCTTC. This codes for CASSNGPIYGYTF.

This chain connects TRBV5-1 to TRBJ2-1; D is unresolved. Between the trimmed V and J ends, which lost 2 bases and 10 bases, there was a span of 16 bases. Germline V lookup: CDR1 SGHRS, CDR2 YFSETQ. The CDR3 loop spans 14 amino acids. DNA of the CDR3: TGCGCCAGCAGCTTAAACCCAACATTCGGGGAGCAGTTCTTC. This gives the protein CASSLNPTFGEQFF.

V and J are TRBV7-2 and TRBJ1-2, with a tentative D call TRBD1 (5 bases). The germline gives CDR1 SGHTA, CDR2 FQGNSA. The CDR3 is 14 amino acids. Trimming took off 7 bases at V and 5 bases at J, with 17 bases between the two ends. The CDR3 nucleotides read TGTGCCAGCATGTTGACAGCCTCCTATTATGGCTACACCTTC. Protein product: CASMLTASYYGYTF.

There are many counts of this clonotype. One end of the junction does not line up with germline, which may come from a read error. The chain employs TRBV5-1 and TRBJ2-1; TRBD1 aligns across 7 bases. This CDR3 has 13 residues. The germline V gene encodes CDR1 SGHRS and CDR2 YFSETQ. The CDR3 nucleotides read TGTGCCAGCAGCCTGGACAGGTACAATGAGCAGTTCTTC. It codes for CASSLDRYNEQFF.

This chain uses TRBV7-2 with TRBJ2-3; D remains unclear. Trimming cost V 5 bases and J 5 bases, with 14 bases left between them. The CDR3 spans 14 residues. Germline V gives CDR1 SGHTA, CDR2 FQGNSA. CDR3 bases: TGTGCCAGCAGCAATGTCCAGGCCTTAGATACGCAGTATTTT. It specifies CASSNVQALDTQYF.

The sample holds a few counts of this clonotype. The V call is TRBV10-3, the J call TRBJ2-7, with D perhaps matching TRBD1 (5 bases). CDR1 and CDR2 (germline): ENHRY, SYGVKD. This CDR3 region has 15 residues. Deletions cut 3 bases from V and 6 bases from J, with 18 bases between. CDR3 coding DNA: TGTGCCATCAGTGAAGGCCGCTCAGGGTTAGGCGAGCAGTACTTC. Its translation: CAISEGRSGLGEQYF.

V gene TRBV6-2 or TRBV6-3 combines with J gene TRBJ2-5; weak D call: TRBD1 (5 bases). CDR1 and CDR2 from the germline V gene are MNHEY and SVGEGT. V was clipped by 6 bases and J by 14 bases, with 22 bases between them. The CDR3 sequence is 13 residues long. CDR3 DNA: TGTGCCAGCAGCTGGGGCCGTCTCGTGAGCATATACTTC. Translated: CASSWGRLVSIYF.

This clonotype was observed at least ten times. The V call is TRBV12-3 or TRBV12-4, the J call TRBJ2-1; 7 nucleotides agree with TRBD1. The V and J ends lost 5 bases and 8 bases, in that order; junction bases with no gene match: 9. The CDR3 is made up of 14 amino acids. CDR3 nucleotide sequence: TGTGCCAGCAGTACCTACAGGGGCAGGGATGAGCAGTTCTTC. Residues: CASSTYRGRDEQFF.

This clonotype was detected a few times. This chain's CDR3 is CATSRDGDSFAGSGNTIYF. The CDR3, as DNA: TGTGCCACCAGCAGGGATGGGGACAGCTTTGCAGGATCTGGAAACACCATATATTTT. The rearrangement links TRBV15 to TRBJ1-3; 7 bases agree with TRBD1. The CDR3 consists of 19 residues. The V and J ends lost 3 bases and 1 base, in that order; junction bases with no gene match: 15. Germline loops: CDR1 LNHNV, CDR2 YYDKDF (reference sequence).

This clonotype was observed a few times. CDR3 sequence (DNA): TGTGCCAGCACCTTCGGACAGGGGAAATCACCCCTCCACTTT. It encodes CASTFGQGKSPLHF. V usage is TRBV6-6 and J usage is TRBJ1-6, with 9 positions matching TRBD1. Germline lookup yields CDR1 MNHNY and CDR2 SVGAGI (reference sequence). The CDR3 extends over 14 amino acids. V lost 7 bases to trimming and J lost 10 bases; unmatched junction nucleotides: 8.

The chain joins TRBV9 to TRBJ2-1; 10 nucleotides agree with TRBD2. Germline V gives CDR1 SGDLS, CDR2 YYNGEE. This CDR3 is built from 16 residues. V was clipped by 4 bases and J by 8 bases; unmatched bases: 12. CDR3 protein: CASSPRLAGGTDEQFF. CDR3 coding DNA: TGTGCCAGCAGCCCTCGCTTAGCGGGGGGTACCGATGAGCAGTTCTTC.

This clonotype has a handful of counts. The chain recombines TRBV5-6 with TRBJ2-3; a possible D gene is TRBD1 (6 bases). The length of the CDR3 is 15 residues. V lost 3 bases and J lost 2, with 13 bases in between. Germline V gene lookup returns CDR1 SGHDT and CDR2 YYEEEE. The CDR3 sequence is CASSSLGQHTDTQYF. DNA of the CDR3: TGTGCCAGCAGCTCCTTGGGACAACACACAGATACGCAGTATTTT.